This T cell receptor (beta chain) was obtained from a study of tumor-infiltrating lymphocytes in primary liver carcinoma. Overall study: The study included patients who were men and women aged 30 to 69 years. Each sample had roughly 3.65 to 7.5 million productive TCRbeta reads regardless of tissue type.

As regards this clonotype: This clone may be a read error of a much larger clone one base away.

Germline values: CDR1 MNHNY, CDR2 SVGAGI (reference sequence). There are 14 residues in the CDR3. After removal of 7 bases from V and 7 bases from J, the junction contained 10 bases not matched to a gene. Unsorted bulk tissue (about 18-32 mg) underwent RNA and DNA co-extraction. Through surgical resection, the patients' primary liver carcinoma was treated. Production of TCR beta cDNA used about 500 ng total RNA together with a constant-region primer. Sequencing libraries for TCR beta derived from three nested multiplex PCR rounds that used slightly modified ARM-PCR. The two initial PCR rounds, roughly 10 cycles each, used TRBV1-TRBV30 forward and C-beta reverse primers. One entry per CDR3 protein results from TCRdb running MiXCR on the multiplex PCR reads. This sample has 90,000 to 150,000 distinct CDR3 sequences, with about two thirds found just once.

The sequenced sample consisted of tumor-adjacent normal liver tissue. The TCR sequence derives from an older woman with primary liver carcinoma and hepatitis B virus infection. The gene calls are TRBV6-6 and TRBJ1-2; TRBD1 agrees at 9 bases. This chain's CDR3 is CASNPGQGLRGYTF. The CDR3 nucleotides read TGTGCCAGCAATCCGGGACAGGGTCTTCGTGGCTACACCTTC.